The 10 T cell receptor beta chains presented below share a single source sample, sequenced in a study of breast tumors, draining lymph nodes, adjacent tissues. MiXCR, applied by TCRdb to the multiplex PCR reads, yields one record per CDR3 protein. The sample lists under 350,000 distinct CDR3 sequences, 30% occurring once. Axillary draining lymph nodes of breast cancer patients supplied the node samples. Sample: axillary lymph node tissue. The receptors shown here come from a female donor with breast cancer. Some clones in this sample may be carry-over from other donors' samples.

There are many counts of this clonotype. This chain uses TRBV7-2 with TRBJ1-2; TRBD1 matches at 7 bases. V lost 8 bases and J lost 6; bases outside the gene matches: 12. Germline values: CDR1 SGHTA, CDR2 FQGNSA. The CDR3 is 14 amino acids. CDR3 DNA: TGTGCCAGCGGCACCAGACAGGGTAGGGATGGCTACACCTTC. Translated: CASGTRQGRDGYTF.

The chain combines TRBV28 with TRBJ2-5; 12 bases are a match to TRBD2. The CDR3 sequence is 15 residues long. Germline-derived CDR1 and CDR2 are MDHEN and SYDVKM. V trimming: 6 bases; J trimming: 5 bases; junction bases outside the gene matches: 7. CDR3 nucleotide sequence: TGTGCCAGCAGGAGGCGACTAGCGGGAGAGGAGACCCAGTACTTC. This translates into CASRRRLAGEETQYF.

This clonotype was counted a few times. This may be a read error: a much more frequent sequence differs by one nucleotide. This sequence joins TRBV20-1 and TRBJ1-6, with D tentatively TRBD1 (5 bases). This CDR3 has 16 amino acids. CDR1 is DFQATT and CDR2 is SNEGSKA in the germline V gene (reference sequence). CDR3 in DNA: TGCAGTGCTAGAGATTCAGGGAGCTCCTCTAATTCACCCCTCCACTTT. Translated: CSARDSGSSSNSPLHF.

Of note for this clonotype: A read error may be the cause here, since a much bigger clone is one base away. The V call is TRBV5-4, the J call TRBJ1-6, with D uncertain. The CDR3 spans 14 residues. Trimming removed 0 bases from V and 9 bases from J, with 10 bases in between. Germline V gene data show CDR1 as SGHNT and CDR2 as YYREEE (reference sequence). The DNA for the CDR3 is TGTGCCAGCAGCTTGGCGCGGGCTTCTTCACCCCTCCACTTT. Amino acids: CASSLARASSPLHF.

This clonotype was detected many times. V usage is TRBV20-1 and J usage is TRBJ2-1; TRBD1 aligns across 7 bases. The CDR3 is 14 residues long. With V trimmed by 1 base and J by 9 bases, 9 bases remained unmatched. Per germline, CDR1 DFQATT and CDR2 SNEGSKA (reference sequence). In DNA, the CDR3 is TGCAGTGCTAGAGGTAGTAGTGGGACAGCTGAGCAGTTCTTC. It specifies CSARGSSGTAEQFF.

Ten or more counts support this clonotype. This chain connects TRBV7-7 to TRBJ2-7; D is undetermined. The V gene's germline CDR1 is SSHAT and CDR2 FNYEAQ (reference sequence). This CDR3 contains 13 residues. CDR3 region: CASPGRPDYEQYF. CDR3 DNA sequence: TGTGCATCCCCCGGAAGGCCCGACTACGAGCAGTACTTC. Supplemented by reference TRBV7-7 and TRBJ2-7, the full variable domain reads GAGVSQSPRYKVTKRGQDVTLRCDPISSHATLYWYQQALGQGPEFLTYFNYEAQPDKSGLPSDRFSAERPEGSISTLTIQRTEQRDSAMYRCASPGRPDYEQYFGPGTRLTVT.

This clonotype has just a few counts. Just one base apart from a much larger clone, this may be a read error. The V and J genes are TRBV7-9 and TRBJ2-6, with D possibly called TRBD1 or TRBD2 (7 bases each). Germline CDR1 and CDR2: SEHNR and FQNEAQ (reference sequence). The CDR3 has 19 amino acids. CDR3 DNA: TGTGCCAGCAGCCAGAAGACGACAGGGAGGGACTCTGGGCCCAACGTCCTGACTTTC. Protein sequence: CASSQKTTGRDSGPNVLTF.

This clonotype was observed many times. The chain has TRBV20-1 and TRBJ2-1; 8 bases fit TRBD2. Germline V CDR1 and CDR2: DFQATT, SNEGSKA (reference sequence). V gave up 4 bases and J gave up 0 bases; unmatched junction bases: 5. This CDR3 contains 15 residues. CDR3 amino acids: CSATQAGVSYNEQFF. The CDR3 nucleotides read TGCAGTGCTACACAAGCGGGAGTCTCCTACAATGAGCAGTTCTTC.

On this clonotype: Here the CDR3 omits its conserved ending phenylalanine or tryptophan, so a read error is the likely source. The DNA is left out, because the CDR3 cannot be placed on it with certainty; the CDR3 is given as TCRdb lists it. The chain is built from TRBV10-1 and TRBJ1-3. From germline, CDR1 is WNHNN and CDR2 SYGVQD (reference sequence). The CDR3 spans 8 residues, counting both ends. This CDR3 is CASSSGSI.

At least ten counts were recorded for this clonotype. The CDR3 loop reads CATSPFGGRGNEQFF. As DNA, the CDR3 is TGTGCCACCAGCCCGTTTGGCGGGAGGGGGAATGAGCAGTTCTTC. The V call is TRBV15, the J call TRBJ2-1; 9 positions agree with TRBD2. The CDR3 has 15 residues. J gave up 7 bases and V 5 bases, and 9 bases lay outside the gene matches. The germline V gene has CDR1 LNHNV and CDR2 YYDKDF (reference sequence). Looking up the rest from reference TRBV15 and TRBJ2-1 gives the full variable domain: DAMVIQNPRYQVTQFGKPVTLSCSQTLNHNVMYWYQQKSSQAPKLLFHYYDKDFNNEADTPDNFQSRRPNTSFCFLDIRSPGLGDTAMYLCATSPFGGRGNEQFFGPGTRLTVL.